This T cell receptor beta chain was identified in a study of PD-L1 blockade in urothelial cancer. The time point denotes: pretreatment peripheral blood. This CDR3 spans 16 amino acids. Germline CDR1 reads SGHRS; CDR2 reads YFSETQ. V was shortened by 4 bases and J by 3 bases, with 19 bases between the two germline ends. The table came from immunoSEQ multiplex PCR; TCRdb's copy has only in-frame clones and leaves some out. This sample has some 45,000 clones, with more than 70% found just once. J is TRBJ1-1 and V is TRBV5-1; possibly TRBD1 for D (6 bases). This specimen was PBMCs, taken around atezolizumab (anti-PD-L1) treatment. This receptor was identified in a donor aged 40 or older with urothelial cancer. Here the CDR3 reads CASSQQGWERDTEAFF. DNA for the CDR3: TGCGCCAGCAGCCAACAGGGTTGGGAGAGAGACACTGAAGCTTTCTTT. Variable domain in full (rest from reference TRBV5-1 and TRBJ1-1): KAGVTQTPRYLIKTRGQQVTLSCSPISGHRSVSWYQQTPGQGLQFLFEYFSETQRNKGNFPGRFSGRQFSNSRSEMNVSTLELGDSALYLCASSQQGWERDTEAFFGQGTRLTVV.